The 26 T cell receptor beta chains reported below all come from one sample, sequenced in a study of cytotoxic CD8 clonotypes in ibrutinib-treated CLL. Clones were sequenced by immunoSEQ multiplex PCR, and TCRdb holds only the in-frame ones, with some missing. Seen here are approximately 170,000 clones, about 88% observed once, and the top ten hold roughly 3%. Sample: PBMCs, taken at disease progression, from a patient treated with ibrutinib. The receptors were gathered from a human donor with chronic lymphocytic leukemia.

V gene TRBV2 combines with J gene TRBJ2-1; 7 bases match TRBD2. CDR3 length: 17 residues. V shed 2 bases, J shed 4 bases, and the junction held 11 bases outside the gene matches. Looked up from germline, CDR1 is SNHLY and CDR2 is FYNNEI. The DNA for the CDR3 is TGTGCCAGCAGTGAAAGGATTCGCGGGAGTTTTTACAATGAGCAGTTCTTC. Its translation: CASSERIRGSFYNEQFF.

V and J are TRBV30 and TRBJ1-5; D call uncertain. The germline V gene encodes CDR1 GTSNPN and CDR2 SVGIG (reference sequence). This CDR3 contains 13 residues. Trimming took 0 bases from V and 0 from J, leaving 3 bases between them. This CDR3 is CAWSVHSNQPQHF. The DNA for the CDR3 is TGTGCCTGGAGTGTTCATAGCAATCAGCCCCAGCATTTT.

This clone appeared once. Other DNA sequences from this sample encode an identical CDR3 as well. This sequence joins TRBV28 and TRBJ2-1, with TRBD2 as a possible D gene (7 bases). This CDR3 is 14 amino acids long. The V end was cut by 5 bases, the J end by 3 bases, with 11 bases between. From germline, CDR1 is MDHEN and CDR2 SYDVKM. CDR3 bases: TGTGCCAGCAGTCCGGGGGGCAGCTACAATGAGCAGTTCTTC. Protein: CASSPGGSYNEQFF. Supplemented by reference TRBV28 and TRBJ2-1, the full variable domain reads DVKVTQSSRYLVKRTGEKVFLECVQDMDHENMFWYRQDPGLGLRLIYFSYDVKMKEKGDIPEGYSVSREKKERFSLILESASTNQTSMYLCASSPGGSYNEQFFGPGTRLTVL.

CDR3 sequence reads: CASSLAQANQPQHF. CDR3 nucleotides: TGTGCCAGCAGCTTAGCGCAGGCCAATCAGCCCCAGCATTTT. The rearrangement joins TRBV7-8 to TRBJ1-5; D is ambiguous. Germline CDR1 and CDR2: SGHVS and FQNEAQ. This CDR3 region has 14 residues. Trimming shortened V by 0 bases and J by 3 bases, and 6 bases separated the two germline ends.

This chain uses TRBV19 with TRBJ2-1, with 8 bases lining up with TRBD2. The CDR3 length is 17 residues. The V gene end was trimmed by 3 bases and the J gene end by 3 bases; junction bases not matched to a gene: 10. The germline V gene encodes CDR1 LNHDA and CDR2 SQIVND (reference sequence). The CDR3 sequence: CASSIRGVAGFYNEQFF. Written as DNA, the CDR3 is TGTGCCAGTAGTATTCGCGGGGTAGCGGGATTCTACAATGAGCAGTTCTTC. Variable domain in full (rest from reference TRBV19 and TRBJ2-1): DGGITQSPKYLFRKEGQNVTLSCEQNLNHDAMYWYRQDPGQGLRLIYYSQIVNDFQKGDIAEGYSVSREKKESFPLTVTSAQKNPTAFYLCASSIRGVAGFYNEQFFGPGTRLTVL.

For the CDR3, the DNA is TGTGCCAGCAGTCGGGACAGAAGCTCCTACGAGCAGTACTTC. Its translation is CASSRDRSSYEQYF. The chain uses TRBV6-1 and TRBJ2-7; 7 positions agree with TRBD1. The CDR3 is made up of 14 amino acids. V was pared by 5 bases and J by 0 bases, with 4 bases of the junction left unmatched. Per germline, CDR1 MNHNS and CDR2 SASEGT.

The chain joins TRBV5-4 to TRBJ2-7; TRBD2 aligns across 8 bases. This CDR3 has 15 residues. CDR1 SGHNT and CDR2 YYREEE come from the germline V gene (reference sequence). Trimming at V came to 4 bases and at J to 4 bases, leaving 10 bases not matched to a gene. This chain's CDR3 is CASSEGIAGLYEQYF. The CDR3 coding sequence is TGTGCCAGCAGCGAGGGGATAGCGGGACTATACGAGCAGTACTTC.

This clone was recorded a few times. The rearrangement links TRBV10-3 to TRBJ1-1, with a possible D match to TRBD1 (5 bases). The V end was cut by 11 bases, the J end by 3 bases, with 10 bases between. The CDR3 extends over 11 amino acids. CDR1 ENHRY and CDR2 SYGVKD come from the germline V gene. The CDR3 DNA reads TGTGCCGCAGGGACTGACACTGAAGCTTTCTTT. The encoded protein is CAAGTDTEAFF.

This clone showed up just once. The chain links TRBV5-1 to TRBJ2-7; 8 nucleotides match TRBD1. CDR1 is SGHRS and CDR2 is YFSETQ in the germline V gene. The CDR3 is 15 residues long. The V segment lost 2 bases and the J segment 3 bases; nucleotides outside the gene matches: 7. CDR3 coding DNA: TGCGCCAGCAGCTTACAGGGGGGACTTAACTACGAGCAGTACTTC. Translating it yields CASSLQGGLNYEQYF.

J is TRBJ1-5 and V is TRBV10-3; TRBD1 matches 7 bases. Losses at the gene ends were 0 bases for V and 2 bases for J; bases not matched to a gene: 7. The CDR3 loop spans 17 amino acids. Germline V gene sequence: CDR1 ENHRY, CDR2 SYGVKD. The CDR3 here is CAISESGRGRGNQPQHF. The CDR3 DNA sequence: TGTGCCATCAGTGAGTCGGGTAGGGGGCGCGGCAATCAGCCCCAGCATTTT.

The chain employs TRBV15 and TRBJ2-7, with 10 bases identical to TRBD2. The CDR3 length is 16 residues. Looked up from germline, CDR1 is LNHNV and CDR2 is YYDKDF (reference sequence). J lost 1 base, V lost 5 bases, and 8 bases had no gene match. For the CDR3, the DNA is TGTGCCACCAGCGGAGGCGGGACTAGCGTTTCCTACGAGCAGTACTTC. Translating gives CATSGGGTSVSYEQYF. The full variable domain, with the rest looked up from reference TRBV15 and TRBJ2-7, is DAMVIQNPRYQVTQFGKPVTLSCSQTLNHNVMYWYQQKSSQAPKLLFHYYDKDFNNEADTPDNFQSRRPNTSFCFLDIRSPGLGDTAMYLCATSGGGTSVSYEQYFGPGTRLTVT.

This clone was recorded only once. The chain recombines TRBV29-1 with TRBJ2-1, with 7 bases identical to TRBD2. V lost 2 bases, J lost 3 bases, and 4 bases stayed unmatched. Germline lookup yields CDR1 SQVTM and CDR2 ANQGSEA. The CDR3 loop spans 14 amino acids. The CDR3 DNA sequence: TGCAGCGTTGAACTAGCGGCCAACTACAATGAGCAGTTCTTC. Translated: CSVELAANYNEQFF.

The chain combines TRBV30 with TRBJ2-3, with 8 bases fitting TRBD2. The V gene end was trimmed by 4 bases and the J gene end by 4 bases; junction bases not matched to a gene: 10. Germline-derived CDR1 and CDR2 are GTSNPN and SVGIG (reference sequence). This CDR3 region has 15 residues. In nucleotides, the CDR3 is TGTGCCTGGACGTACGCGGGACTAGTGGCAGATACGCAGTATTTT. Translated, it gives CAWTYAGLVADTQYF.

This sequence joins TRBV19 and TRBJ2-7; the match to TRBD1 covers 10 bases. CDR3 length: 15 residues. In germline, CDR1 is LNHDA, CDR2 SQIVND (reference sequence). V was clipped by 5 bases and J by 2 bases; unmatched bases: 6. In DNA form, the CDR3 reads TGTGCCAGTAGTGCGGGGACAGGGGTACCCTACGAGCAGTACTTC. It codes for CASSAGTGVPYEQYF.

The V and J genes are TRBV27 and TRBJ2-7; TRBD1 or TRBD2 may be the D gene (6 bases each). From germline, CDR1 is MNHEY and CDR2 SMNVEV (reference sequence). V was pared by 0 bases and J by 1 base, with 13 bases between. The CDR3 contains 16 residues. In DNA, the CDR3 is TGTGCCAGCAGTTTATCGTGGGGGGACACTTCCTACGAGCAGTACTTC. It specifies CASSLSWGDTSYEQYF.

The chain employs TRBV5-1 and TRBJ1-1; 12 bases agree with TRBD1. Trimming removed 4 bases from V and 0 bases from J; junction bases left unmatched: 7. The germline CDR1 and CDR2 sequences are SGHRS and YFSETQ. The CDR3 totals 17 residues. CDR3 protein: CASSAGQGAWLNTEAFF. The CDR3 DNA follows: TGCGCCAGCAGCGCGGGACAGGGGGCCTGGTTGAACACTGAAGCTTTCTTT.

The rearrangement links TRBV21-1 to TRBJ1-1. TRBV21-1 is shown as a pseudogene. The CDR3 spans 14 residues. Here the CDR3 reads CASGKIRLDTEAFF. The CDR3 nucleotides read TGTGCCAGCGGTAAGATTCGTTTGGACACTGAAGCTTTCTTT.

The chain uses TRBV29-1 and TRBJ2-7; D not certain. The length of the CDR3 is 13 residues. Germline V gives CDR1 SQVTM, CDR2 ANQGSEA. V lost 4 bases, J lost 2 bases, and 12 bases lay in between. The CDR3 region has the DNA TGCAGCGTTGTGCAGTTGCCCACCTACGAGCAGTACTTC. It encodes CSVVQLPTYEQYF.

This chain uses TRBV27 with TRBJ2-7; D ambiguous. The germline CDR1 and CDR2 sequences are MNHEY and SMNVEV (reference sequence). The CDR3 covers 14 residues. V lost 4 bases and J 0 bases, leaving 10 bases between the germline ends. This CDR3 is CASSSPGDSYEQYF. CDR3 DNA: TGTGCCAGCAGTTCTCCCGGCGACTCCTACGAGCAGTACTTC.

The genes are TRBV29-1 and TRBJ2-3; 7 bases line up with TRBD2. CDR3 length equals 13 residues. Losses at the gene ends were 4 bases for V and 9 bases for J; bases not matched to a gene: 10. Germline-derived CDR1 and CDR2 are SQVTM and ANQGSEA. The CDR3 DNA sequence: TGCAGCGTTGTTGTGACTAGCAGTGACACGCAGTATTTT. Its protein is CSVVVTSSDTQYF.

The rearrangement uses TRBV7-9 and TRBJ1-4, with D possibly matching TRBD1 (5 bases). The CDR3 extends over 13 amino acids. CDR1 is SEHNR, CDR2 FQNEAQ, per germline (reference sequence). The V gene lost 3 bases and the J gene lost 4 bases, with 6 bases spanning the gap. This CDR3 is CASSLQGNEKLFF. The CDR3 DNA is TGTGCCAGCAGCTTGCAGGGTAATGAAAAACTGTTTTTT.

The chain employs TRBV10-3 and TRBJ2-5; D is possibly TRBD1 (6 bases). The CDR3 loop spans 15 amino acids. V gave up 4 bases and J gave up 5 bases, with 17 bases separating them. Germline V lookup: CDR1 ENHRY, CDR2 SYGVKD. For the CDR3, the DNA is TGTGCCATCAGTGGAGGGACAATCCCGGGGGAGACCCAGTACTTC. Protein product: CAISGGTIPGETQYF.

This sequence joins TRBV9 and TRBJ2-3; D not resolved. The CDR3 is 13 amino acids. CDR1 is SGDLS, CDR2 YYNGEE, per germline. V lost 1 base to trimming and J lost 2 bases, with 5 bases between them. CDR3 bases: TGTGCCAGCAGCGTACAGCCCACAGATACGCAGTATTTT. Its protein is CASSVQPTDTQYF.

The chain carries TRBV29-1 and TRBJ2-2, with 7 bases fitting TRBD2. The CDR3 loop spans 13 amino acids. V dropped 3 bases and J dropped 6; count of bases not matched to a gene: 4. CDR1 and CDR2 (germline): SQVTM, ANQGSEA. The CDR3 protein is CSVDIRGAGELFF. CDR3 in DNA: TGCAGCGTTGACATACGGGGGGCCGGGGAGCTGTTTTTT.

This chain uses TRBV5-1 with TRBJ1-5; TRBD1 might be the D (6 bases). CDR1 is SGHRS and CDR2 is YFSETQ in the germline V gene. The CDR3 length is 14 residues. Trimming left V 2 bases short and J 7 bases short, with 13 bases between. CDR3 nucleotides: TGCGCCAGCAGCTTACAGGGAGTAGGACAGCCCCAGCATTTT. The encoded protein is CASSLQGVGQPQHF.

This clone was counted only a few times. This chain links TRBV2 with TRBJ2-1; 8 bases align to TRBD1. Germline CDR1 and CDR2: SNHLY and FYNNEI. V lost 6 bases, J lost 0 bases, and 7 bases stayed unmatched. This CDR3 has 16 amino acids. CDR3 amino acids: CASRVGTGYSYNEQFF. The CDR3 DNA follows: TGTGCCAGCAGGGTTGGGACAGGTTACTCCTACAATGAGCAGTTCTTC. Based on the CDR3 plus reference TRBV2 and TRBJ2-1, the full variable domain is EPEVTQTPSHQVTQMGQEVILRCVPISNHLYFYWYRQILGQKVEFLVSFYNNEISEKSEIFDDQFSVERPDGSNFTLKIRSTKLEDSAMYFCASRVGTGYSYNEQFFGPGTRLTVL.